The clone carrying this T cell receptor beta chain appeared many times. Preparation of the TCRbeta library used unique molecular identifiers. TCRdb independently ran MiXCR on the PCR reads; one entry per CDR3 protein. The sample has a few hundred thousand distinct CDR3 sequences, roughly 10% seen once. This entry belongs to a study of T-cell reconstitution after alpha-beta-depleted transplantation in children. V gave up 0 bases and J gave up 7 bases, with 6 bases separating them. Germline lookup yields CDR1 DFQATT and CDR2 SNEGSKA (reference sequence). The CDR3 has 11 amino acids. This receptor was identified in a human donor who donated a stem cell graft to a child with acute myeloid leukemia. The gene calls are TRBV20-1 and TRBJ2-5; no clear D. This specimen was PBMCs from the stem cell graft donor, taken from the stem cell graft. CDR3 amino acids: CSAREGGTQYF. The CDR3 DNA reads TGCAGTGCTAGAGAGGGCGGGACCCAGTACTTC.